The source of this TCR beta chain is a study of T cell responses to AZD1222 COVID-19 vaccine. TCRdb's table, derived via immunoSEQ multiplex PCR, lists solely in-frame clones and lacks some. The sample lists approximately 100,000 clones; 87% were seen once. The V gene's germline CDR1 is MNHEY and CDR2 SMNVEV (reference sequence). The CDR3 totals 16 residues. V lost 7 bases to trimming and J lost 4 bases; unmatched junction nucleotides: 9. A note on this clone: Antigen specificity is unknown.

Study findings and constraints: Repertoires in all cases were sampled only once the peak T cell response had passed. The donor cohort was predominantly white British with a female majority, and clonal diversity may have been underestimated. With two AZD1222 doses given, Spike-specific TCR breadth and depth both rose.

The sequencing here drew on peripheral blood, taken 28 days after the second AZD1222 dose. The chain couples TRBV27 to TRBJ2-3, with 12 bases identical to TRBD2. The sequence derives from an adult who received the AZD1222 COVID-19 vaccine. The CDR3 region has the DNA TGTGCCAGCATGATCCTAGCGGGAGGGGTCGCAGATACGCAGTATTTT. This translates into CASMILAGGVADTQYF.